This T cell receptor (beta chain) derives from a study of regulatory T cells in long-lasting Graves disease. Time point specified: newly diagnosed GD, antithyroid drugs for less than 3 months. Researchers made the TCR library from RNA that was extracted from PBMCs. Study results and limitations: Owing to a sample size that was small, accuracy may have been reduced. TRBV28 was favored in persistent disease, as were TRBJ1-2 and TRBJ2-5.

This clonotype was counted between two and nine times. What it recognizes is unknown. In building TCR beta libraries, iRepertoire HTBI primers were used together with Arm-PCR of CDR3 regions. TCRdb re-called the multiplex PCR reads with MiXCR, one entry per CDR3 protein. The sample has 400,000 to 450,000 distinct CDR3 sequences; about 15% are singletons. J lost 4 bases, V lost 3 bases, and 8 bases had no gene match. Looked up from germline, CDR1 is SGHNT and CDR2 is YENEEA. This CDR3 contains 16 residues. In addition, the sample was reused for a study of T cells in Graves' hyperthyroidism and ophthalmopathy. That investigation notes: Pregnant or lactating patients were excluded, as were those with uncontrolled infection or other autoimmune disease. It was a median 6.5 months before onset that the model predicted ophthalmopathy.

This specimen consisted of peripheral blood mononuclear cells (PBMCs), obtained at new diagnosis, from a patient treated with antithyroid drugs. V gene TRBV11-3 combines with J gene TRBJ2-1, with 8 bases aligning to TRBD1. The source of this sequence is a woman aged 25 to 39 with Graves disease. For the CDR3, the DNA is TGTGCCAGCAGCTTGCGGACAGGGCGCCTTTACAATGAGCAGTTCTTC. Translated: CASSLRTGRLYNEQFF.